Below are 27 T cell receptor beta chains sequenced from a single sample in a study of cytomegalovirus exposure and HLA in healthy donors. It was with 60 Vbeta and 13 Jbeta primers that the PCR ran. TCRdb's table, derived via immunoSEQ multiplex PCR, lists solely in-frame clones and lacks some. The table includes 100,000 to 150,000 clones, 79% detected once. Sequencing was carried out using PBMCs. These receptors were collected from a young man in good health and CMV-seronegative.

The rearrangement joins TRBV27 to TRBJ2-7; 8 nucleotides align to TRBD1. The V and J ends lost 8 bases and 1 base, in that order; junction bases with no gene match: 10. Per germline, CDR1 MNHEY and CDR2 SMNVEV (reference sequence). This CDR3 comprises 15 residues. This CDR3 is CASGLSGDRSYEQYF. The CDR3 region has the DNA TGTGCCAGCGGTCTTTCCGGGGACAGGTCCTACGAGCAGTACTTC.

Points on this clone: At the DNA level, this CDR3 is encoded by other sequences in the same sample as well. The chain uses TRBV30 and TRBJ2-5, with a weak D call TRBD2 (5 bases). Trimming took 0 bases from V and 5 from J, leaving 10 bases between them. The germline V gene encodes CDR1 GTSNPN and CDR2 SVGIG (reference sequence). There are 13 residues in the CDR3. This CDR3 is CAWSVRVRETQYF. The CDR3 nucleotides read TGTGCCTGGAGTGTGAGGGTGCGGGAGACCCAGTACTTC.

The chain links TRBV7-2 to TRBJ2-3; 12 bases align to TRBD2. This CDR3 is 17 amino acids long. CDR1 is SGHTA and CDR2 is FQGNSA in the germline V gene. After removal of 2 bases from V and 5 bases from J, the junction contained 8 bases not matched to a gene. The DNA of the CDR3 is TGTGCCAGCAGCTTATTACGGCTAGCGGGAGGGGTAGATACGCAGTATTTT. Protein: CASSLLRLAGGVDTQYF.

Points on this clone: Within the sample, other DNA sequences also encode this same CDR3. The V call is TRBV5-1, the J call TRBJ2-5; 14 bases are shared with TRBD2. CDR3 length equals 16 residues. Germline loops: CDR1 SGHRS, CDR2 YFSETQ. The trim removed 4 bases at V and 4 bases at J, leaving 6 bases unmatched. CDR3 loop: CASSPRLAGGVETQYF. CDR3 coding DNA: TGCGCCAGCAGCCCCCGACTAGCGGGGGGGGTAGAGACCCAGTACTTC.

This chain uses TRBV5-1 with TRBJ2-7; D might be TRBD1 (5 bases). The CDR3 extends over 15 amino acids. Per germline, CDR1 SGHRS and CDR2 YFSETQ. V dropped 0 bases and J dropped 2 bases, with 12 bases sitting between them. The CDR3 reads CASSLAIAGPYEQYF. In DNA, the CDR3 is TGCGCCAGCAGCTTGGCCATCGCAGGGCCCTACGAGCAGTACTTC.

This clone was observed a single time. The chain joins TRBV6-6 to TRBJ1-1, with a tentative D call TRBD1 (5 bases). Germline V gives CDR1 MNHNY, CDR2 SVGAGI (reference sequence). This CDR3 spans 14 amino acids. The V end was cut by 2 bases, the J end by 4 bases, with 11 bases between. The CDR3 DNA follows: TGTGCCAGCAGTTACCGCAGGGTGACCACTGAAGCTTTCTTT. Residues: CASSYRRVTTEAFF.

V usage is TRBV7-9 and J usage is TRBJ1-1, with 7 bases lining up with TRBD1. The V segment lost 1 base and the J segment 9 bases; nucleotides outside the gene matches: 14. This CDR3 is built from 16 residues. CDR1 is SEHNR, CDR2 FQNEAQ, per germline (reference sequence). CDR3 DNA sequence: TGTGCCAGCAGCTTAGGGGGGCTGGGACAGACCCGTCAAGCTTTCTTT. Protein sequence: CASSLGGLGQTRQAFF.

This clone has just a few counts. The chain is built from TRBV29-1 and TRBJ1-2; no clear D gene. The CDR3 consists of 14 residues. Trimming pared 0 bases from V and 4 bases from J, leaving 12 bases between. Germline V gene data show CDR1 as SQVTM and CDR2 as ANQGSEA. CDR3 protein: CSVEDPRVAYGYTF. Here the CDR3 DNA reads TGCAGCGTTGAAGATCCACGGGTTGCCTATGGCTACACCTTC.

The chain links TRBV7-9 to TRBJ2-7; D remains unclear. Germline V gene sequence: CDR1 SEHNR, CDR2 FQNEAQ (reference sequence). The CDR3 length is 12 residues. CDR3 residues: CSIRTETYEQYF. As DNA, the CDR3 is TGTTCCATCAGGACGGAGACCTACGAGCAGTACTTC.

CDR3 nucleotides: TGTGCCAGCTCACCTATTAATAGCGGGAGCTCCGGGGAGCTGTTTTTT. Its protein is CASSPINSGSSGELFF. The chain couples TRBV18 to TRBJ2-2; TRBD2 agrees at 9 bases. J gave up 6 bases and V 3 bases, and 8 bases lay outside the gene matches. Germline CDR1 is KGHSH and CDR2 is LQKENI. This CDR3 contains 16 residues.

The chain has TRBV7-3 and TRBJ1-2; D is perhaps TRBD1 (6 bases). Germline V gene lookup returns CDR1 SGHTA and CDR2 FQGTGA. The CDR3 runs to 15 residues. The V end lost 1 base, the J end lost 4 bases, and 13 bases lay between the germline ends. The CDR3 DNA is TGTGCCAGCAGCTTAATGGCCGGACAGCCCTATGGCTACACCTTC. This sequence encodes CASSLMAGQPYGYTF.

The CDR3 sequence: CAWSGDRGGGETQYF. The CDR3, as DNA: TGTGCCTGGAGCGGGGATCGGGGGGGCGGAGAGACCCAGTACTTC. The rearrangement joins TRBV30 to TRBJ2-5, with 8 bases identical to TRBD2. The CDR3 consists of 15 residues. V lost 3 bases and J lost 4; bases outside the gene matches: 10. Germline V gene lookup returns CDR1 GTSNPN and CDR2 SVGIG (reference sequence).

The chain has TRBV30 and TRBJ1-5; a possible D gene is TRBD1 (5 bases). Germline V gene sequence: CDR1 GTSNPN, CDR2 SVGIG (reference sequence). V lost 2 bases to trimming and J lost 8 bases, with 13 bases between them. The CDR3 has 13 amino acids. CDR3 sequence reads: CAWSLGQGEPQHF. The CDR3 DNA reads TGTGCCTGGAGTCTAGGCCAGGGTGAGCCCCAGCATTTT.

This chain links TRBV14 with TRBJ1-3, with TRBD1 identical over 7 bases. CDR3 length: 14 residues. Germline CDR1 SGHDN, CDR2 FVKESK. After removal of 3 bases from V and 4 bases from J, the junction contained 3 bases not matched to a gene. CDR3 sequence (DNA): TGTGCCAGCAGCCAGCCGGGACAGGGAAACACCATATATTTT. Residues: CASSQPGQGNTIYF.

As DNA, the CDR3 is TGTGCCAGCACCCCCCCAGCGGGCTTCTGCCCCAGGAGAGATACGCAGTATTTT. It translates to CASTPPAGFCPRRDTQYF. This sequence joins TRBV6-7 and TRBJ2-3, with TRBD2 as a possible D gene (6 bases). TRBV6-7 is reported as an ORF; its role is uncertain. Trimming cost V 7 bases and J 5 bases, with 28 bases left between them. The CDR3 is made up of 18 amino acids.

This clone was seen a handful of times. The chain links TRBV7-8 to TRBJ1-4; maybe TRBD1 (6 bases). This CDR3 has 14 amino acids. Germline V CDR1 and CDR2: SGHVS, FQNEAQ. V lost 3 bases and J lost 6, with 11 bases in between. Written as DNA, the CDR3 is TGTGCCAGCAGCTTTGTGGGGGCTGATGAAAAACTGTTTTTT. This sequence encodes CASSFVGADEKLFF.

The CDR3 spells CASSLRQRTYEQYF. The CDR3, as DNA: TGCGCCAGCAGCCTCCGACAGAGGACCTACGAGCAGTACTTC. The chain combines TRBV4-3 with TRBJ2-7; TRBD1 is a possible D gene (5 bases). V lost 4 bases and J lost 2, with 12 bases in between. The CDR3 is 14 amino acids. Per the germline V gene, CDR1 is LGHNA and CDR2 is YSLEER.

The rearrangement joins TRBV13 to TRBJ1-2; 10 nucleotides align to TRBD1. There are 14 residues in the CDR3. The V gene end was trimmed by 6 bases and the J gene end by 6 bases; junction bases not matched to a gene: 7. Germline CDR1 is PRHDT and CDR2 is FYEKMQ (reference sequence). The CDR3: CASRRQGALDGYTF. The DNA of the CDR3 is TGTGCCAGCAGGAGACAGGGGGCGCTGGATGGCTACACCTTC.

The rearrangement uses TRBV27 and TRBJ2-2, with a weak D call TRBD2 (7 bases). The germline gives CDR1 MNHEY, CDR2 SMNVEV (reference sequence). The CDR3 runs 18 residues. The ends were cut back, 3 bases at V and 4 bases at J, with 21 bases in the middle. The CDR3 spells CASSLRGRLSKGTGELFF. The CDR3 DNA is TGTGCCAGCAGTTTGCGGGGGCGGCTCTCGAAGGGCACCGGGGAGCTGTTTTTT.

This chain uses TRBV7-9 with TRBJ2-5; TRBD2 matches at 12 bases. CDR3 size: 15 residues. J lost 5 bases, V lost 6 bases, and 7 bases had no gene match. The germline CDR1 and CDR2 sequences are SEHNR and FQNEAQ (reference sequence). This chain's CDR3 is CASSDGLAGSETQYF. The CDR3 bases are TGTGCCAGCAGTGACGGACTAGCGGGATCTGAGACCCAGTACTTC.

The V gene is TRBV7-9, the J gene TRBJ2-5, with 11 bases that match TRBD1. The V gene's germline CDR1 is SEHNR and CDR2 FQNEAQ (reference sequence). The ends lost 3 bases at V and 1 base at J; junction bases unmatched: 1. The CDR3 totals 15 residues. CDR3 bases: TGTGCCAGCAGCTTGGGACAGGGGGTCCAAGAGACCCAGTACTTC. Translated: CASSLGQGVQETQYF.

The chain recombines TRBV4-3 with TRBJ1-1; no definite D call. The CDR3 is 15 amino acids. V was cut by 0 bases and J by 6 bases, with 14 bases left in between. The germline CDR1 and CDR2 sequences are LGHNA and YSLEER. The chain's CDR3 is CASSQDRTSSPEAFF. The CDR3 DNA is TGCGCCAGCAGCCAAGACAGGACTTCCTCTCCTGAAGCTTTCTTT.

CDR3: CASSTGQGDEQYF. The CDR3 DNA is TGTGCCAGCAGCACGGGACAGGGGGACGAGCAGTACTTC. V is TRBV7-3 and J is TRBJ2-7; TRBD1 matches at 11 bases. CDR3 length: 13 residues. V was clipped by 5 bases and J by 5 bases; unmatched bases: 2. Looked up from germline, CDR1 is SGHTA and CDR2 is FQGTGA.

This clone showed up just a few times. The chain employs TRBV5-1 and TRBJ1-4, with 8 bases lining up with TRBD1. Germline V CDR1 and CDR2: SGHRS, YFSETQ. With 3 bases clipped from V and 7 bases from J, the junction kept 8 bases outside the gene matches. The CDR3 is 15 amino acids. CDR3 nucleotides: TGCGCCAGCAGCTCTCCGGGACAGGCAGGTGAAAAACTGTTTTTT. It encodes CASSSPGQAGEKLFF.

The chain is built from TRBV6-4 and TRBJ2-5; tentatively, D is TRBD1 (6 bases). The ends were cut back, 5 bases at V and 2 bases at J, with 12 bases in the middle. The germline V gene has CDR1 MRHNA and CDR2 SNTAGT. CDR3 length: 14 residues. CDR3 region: CASSPTGTQETQYF. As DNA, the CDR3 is TGTGCCAGCAGTCCTACAGGGACACAAGAGACCCAGTACTTC.

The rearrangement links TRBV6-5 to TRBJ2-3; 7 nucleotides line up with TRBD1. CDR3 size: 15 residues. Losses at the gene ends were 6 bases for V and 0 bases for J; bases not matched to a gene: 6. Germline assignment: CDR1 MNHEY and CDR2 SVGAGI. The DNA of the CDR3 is TGTGCCAGCAGACGACAGGGATCTAGCACAGATACGCAGTATTTT. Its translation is CASRRQGSSTDTQYF.

CDR3 DNA sequence: TGTGCCAGCAGCCGAAGACTAGCGGGAGCCTTAGGAGGCGAGCAGTACTTC. Protein product: CASSRRLAGALGGEQYF. The chain links TRBV5-5 to TRBJ2-7; 12 nucleotides agree with TRBD2. Trimming at V came to 4 bases and at J to 6 bases, leaving 14 bases not matched to a gene. Germline CDR1 SGHKS, CDR2 YYEKEE (reference sequence). The CDR3 is 17 amino acids. The variable domain in full, with the rest retrieved from reference TRBV5-5 and TRBJ2-7, is DAGVTQSPTHLIKTRGQQVTLRCSPISGHKSVSWYQQVLGQGPQFIFQYYEKEERGRGNFPDRFSARQFPNYSSELNVNALLLGDSALYLCASSRRLAGALGGEQYFGPGTRLTVT.